The T cell receptor (beta chain) described here comes from a study of blood T cells in healthy people across ages. Across the study: About one barcoded beta molecule per two T cells was captured by template switching.

A remark on this clonotype: Antigen: not known.

Study-wide results and limits: With age, beta diversity per million T cells declined roughly linearly, significantly by 30 to 40.

The germline V gene has CDR1 SGHTA and CDR2 FQGTGA. The CDR3 is 16 amino acids. With V trimmed by 2 bases and J by 4 bases, 7 bases remained unmatched. A second roughly 7 to 12 cycle PCR used barcoded and J-beta primers. Per sample, CDR3-containing paired-end reads numbered at least 2.5 million. TCRdb processed the 5' RACE reads anew with MiXCR; each CDR3 protein has one entry. The sample carries approximately 1.5 million distinct CDR3 sequences, approximately 42% recorded once. The rearrangement links TRBV7-3 to TRBJ2-5; the match to TRBD2 covers 10 bases. This clonotype originated in a woman under 30 in good health. Sequencing was performed on blood. The CDR3 DNA follows: TGTGCCAGCAGCTTAGGGCTAGCGGGAGACGGAGAGACCCAGTACTTC. This translates into CASSLGLAGDGETQYF.